The clone carrying this TCR beta chain showed up just a few times. The sample is drawn from a study of blood T cell repertoires in COVID-19. The table came from immunoSEQ multiplex PCR; TCRdb's copy has only in-frame clones and leaves some out. The table shows 300,000 to 350,000 clones, with approximately 90% occurring only once. In germline, CDR1 is SGHTA, CDR2 FQGNSA. The length of the CDR3 is 14 residues. V gave up 1 base and J gave up 3 bases; unmatched junction bases: 2. Sequencing was done on a sample of peripheral blood. This receptor was taken from a man under 40 with COVID-19, enrolled during active disease. This chain connects TRBV7-2 to TRBJ1-2; 7 positions match TRBD1. This CDR3 is CASSLVRGDYGYTF. CDR3 bases: TGTGCCAGCAGCTTAGTCAGGGGGGACTATGGCTACACCTTC.